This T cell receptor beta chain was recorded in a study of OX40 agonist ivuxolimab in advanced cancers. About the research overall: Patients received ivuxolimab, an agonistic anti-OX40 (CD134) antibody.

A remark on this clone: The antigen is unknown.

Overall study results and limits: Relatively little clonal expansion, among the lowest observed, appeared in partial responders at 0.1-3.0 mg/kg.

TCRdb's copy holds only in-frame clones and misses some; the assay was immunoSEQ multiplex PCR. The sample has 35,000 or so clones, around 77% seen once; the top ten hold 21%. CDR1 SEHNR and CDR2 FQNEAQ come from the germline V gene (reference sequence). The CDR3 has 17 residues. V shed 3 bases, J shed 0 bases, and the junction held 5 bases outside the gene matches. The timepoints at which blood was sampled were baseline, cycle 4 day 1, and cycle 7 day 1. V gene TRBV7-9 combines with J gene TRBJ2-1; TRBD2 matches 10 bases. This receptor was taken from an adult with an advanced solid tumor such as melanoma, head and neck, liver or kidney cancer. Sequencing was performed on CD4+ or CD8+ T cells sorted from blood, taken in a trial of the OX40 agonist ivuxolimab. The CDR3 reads CASSFLAGEFSYNEQFF. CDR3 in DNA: TGTGCCAGCAGCTTTCTAGCGGGGGAGTTCTCCTACAATGAGCAGTTCTTC.